The TCR beta chain under discussion was sequenced for a study of blood T cell repertoires in COVID-19. Study background: Samples representing acute and convalescent COVID-19 were sourced from the United States, Italy and Spain. The analysed material was cDNA or gDNA that came from T cells, B-cell-depleted T cells, or PBMCs.

The authors' processing: Reference gene primer amplification yielded estimated nucleated cell counts. Generated by immunoSEQ multiplex PCR, the TCRdb table keeps only in-frame clones and is missing some. The D gene and trimming were derived from the DNA, and the V and J assignments and clone size from that table. This sample has fewer than 250,000 clones; around 80% occur once, and the top ten carry roughly 2.9%. The V end lost 5 bases, the J end lost 7 bases, and 24 bases lay between the germline ends. There are 17 residues in the CDR3. From germline, CDR1 is MNHEY and CDR2 SMNVEV (reference sequence).

V gene TRBV27 combines with J gene TRBJ1-5, with a tentative D call TRBD1 (5 bases). The sample was peripheral blood. This sequence was found in a man aged 45-60 years with active or convalescent COVID-19. The CDR3 nucleotides are TGTGCCAGCAGTCCACACCCAATAATAATTCAGGGCCAGCCCCAGCATTTT. Residues: CASSPHPIIIQGQPQHF.